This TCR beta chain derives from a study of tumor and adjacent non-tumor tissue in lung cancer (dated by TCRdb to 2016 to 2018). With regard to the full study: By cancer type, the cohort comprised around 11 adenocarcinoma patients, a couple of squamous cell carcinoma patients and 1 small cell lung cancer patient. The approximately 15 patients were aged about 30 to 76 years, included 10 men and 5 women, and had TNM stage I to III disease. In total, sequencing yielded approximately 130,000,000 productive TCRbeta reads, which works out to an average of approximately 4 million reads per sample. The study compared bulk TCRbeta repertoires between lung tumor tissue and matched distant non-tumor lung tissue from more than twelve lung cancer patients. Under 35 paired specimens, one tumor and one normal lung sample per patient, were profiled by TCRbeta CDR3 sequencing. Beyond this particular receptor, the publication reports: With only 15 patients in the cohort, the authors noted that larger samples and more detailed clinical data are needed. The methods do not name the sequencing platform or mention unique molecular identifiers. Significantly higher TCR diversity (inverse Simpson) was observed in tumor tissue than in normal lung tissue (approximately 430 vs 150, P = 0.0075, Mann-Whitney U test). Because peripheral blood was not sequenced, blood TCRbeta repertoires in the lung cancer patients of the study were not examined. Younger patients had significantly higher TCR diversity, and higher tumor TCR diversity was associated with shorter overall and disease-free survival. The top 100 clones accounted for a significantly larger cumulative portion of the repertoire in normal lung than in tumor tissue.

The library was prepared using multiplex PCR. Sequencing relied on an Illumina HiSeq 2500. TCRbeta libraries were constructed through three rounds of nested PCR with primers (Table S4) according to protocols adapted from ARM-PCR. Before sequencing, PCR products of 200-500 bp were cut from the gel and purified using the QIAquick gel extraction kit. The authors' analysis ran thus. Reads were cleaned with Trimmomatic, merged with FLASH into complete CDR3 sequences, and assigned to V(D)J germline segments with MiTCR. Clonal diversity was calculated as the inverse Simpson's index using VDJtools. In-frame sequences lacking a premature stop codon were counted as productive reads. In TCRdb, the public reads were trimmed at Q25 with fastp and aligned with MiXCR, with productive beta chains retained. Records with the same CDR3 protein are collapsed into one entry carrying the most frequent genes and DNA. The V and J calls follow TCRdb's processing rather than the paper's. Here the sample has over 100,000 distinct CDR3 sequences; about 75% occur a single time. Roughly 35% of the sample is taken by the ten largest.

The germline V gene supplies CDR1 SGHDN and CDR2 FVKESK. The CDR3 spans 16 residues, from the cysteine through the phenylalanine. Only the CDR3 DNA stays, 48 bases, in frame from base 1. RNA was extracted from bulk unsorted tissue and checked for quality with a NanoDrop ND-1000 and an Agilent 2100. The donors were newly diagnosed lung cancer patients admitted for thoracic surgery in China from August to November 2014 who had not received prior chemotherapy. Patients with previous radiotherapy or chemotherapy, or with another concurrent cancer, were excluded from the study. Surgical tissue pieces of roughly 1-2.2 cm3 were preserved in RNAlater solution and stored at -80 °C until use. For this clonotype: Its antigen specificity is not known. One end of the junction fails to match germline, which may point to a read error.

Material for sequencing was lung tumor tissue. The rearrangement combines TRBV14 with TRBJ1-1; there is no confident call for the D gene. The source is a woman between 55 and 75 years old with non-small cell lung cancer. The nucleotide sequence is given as TGTGCCAGCAGCCAAGAAAAGTGGCTCAGAAACACTGGAGCTTTCTTT. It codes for CASSQEKWLRNTGAFF.